The 14 T cell receptor beta chains below were found in one sample sequenced in a study of shared clonotypes between healthy human individuals. Profiled with immunoSEQ multiplex PCR; TCRdb holds only in-frame clones, not every one. The sample contains hundreds of thousands of clones, around 73% of which appear only once. Sequenced: memory CD4+ T cells sorted from blood. Subset noted: CD45RA-negative fraction. The receptor source for this set is a woman aged 25 to 39 in good health.

DNA for the CDR3: TGTGCCAGCAGCGGCTGGGGGGCGAGGAACGAGCAGTACTTC. This codes for CASSGWGARNEQYF. J is TRBJ2-7 and V is TRBV7-9; D might be TRBD1 or TRBD2, each matching 6 bases. This CDR3 contains 14 residues. Trimming took 5 bases from V and 5 from J, leaving 16 bases between them. Looked up from germline, CDR1 is SEHNR and CDR2 is FQNEAQ (reference sequence). Full variable domain (missing parts from reference TRBV7-9 and TRBJ2-7): DTGVSQNPRHKITKRGQNVTFRCDPISEHNRLYWYRQTLGQGPEFLTYFQNEAQLEKSRLLSDRFSAERPKGSFSTLEIQRTEQGDSAMYLCASSGWGARNEQYFGPGTRLTVT.

The genes are TRBV18 and TRBJ1-4; TRBD1 aligns across 7 bases. Germline V gene lookup returns CDR1 KGHSH and CDR2 LQKENI. Germline trimming cut 1 base from V and 5 bases from J; bases unmatched to any gene: 4. The CDR3 has 15 residues. The CDR3 region has the DNA TGTGCCAGCTCACCACGGACAGGAGAAAATGAAAAACTGTTTTTT. It yields the protein CASSPRTGENEKLFF.

In this sample, this clone turned up a few times. This chain joins TRBV5-4 and TRBJ2-5; 8 nucleotides agree with TRBD1. The CDR3 totals 13 residues. The V gene's germline CDR1 is SGHNT and CDR2 YYREEE (reference sequence). V gave up 5 bases and J gave up 5 bases; unmatched junction bases: 5. The CDR3 is CASRDRVKETQYF. The CDR3, as DNA: TGTGCCAGCAGGGACAGGGTGAAGGAGACCCAGTACTTC.

The chain uses TRBV27 and TRBJ2-1; the D is unclear. Germline V gene data show CDR1 as MNHEY and CDR2 as SMNVEV (reference sequence). This CDR3 contains 12 residues. The V gene lost 4 bases and the J gene lost 8 bases, with 9 bases spanning the gap. CDR3 sequence (DNA): TGTGCCAGCAGTTCCTCTAAGGATGAGCAGTTCTTC. Translation gives CASSSSKDEQFF.

The rearrangement links TRBV19 to TRBJ2-2; D might be TRBD2 (5 bases). CDR1 is LNHDA, CDR2 SQIVND, per germline (reference sequence). The CDR3 consists of 15 residues. Trimming pared 3 bases from V and 3 bases from J, leaving 11 bases between. As DNA, the CDR3 is TGTGCCAGTAGTATGGCCTACGGGGACACCGGGGAGCTGTTTTTT. Residues: CASSMAYGDTGELFF. The variable domain in full, with the rest retrieved from reference TRBV19 and TRBJ2-2, is DGGITQSPKYLFRKEGQNVTLSCEQNLNHDAMYWYRQDPGQGLRLIYYSQIVNDFQKGDIAEGYSVSREKKESFPLTVTSAQKNPTAFYLCASSMAYGDTGELFFGEGSRLTVL.

This chain uses TRBV10-3 with TRBJ1-1; D is unresolved. V was pared by 0 bases and J by 8 bases, with 10 bases between. This CDR3 is built from 13 residues. CDR1 is ENHRY and CDR2 is SYGVKD in the germline V gene. The CDR3 DNA reads TGTGCCATCAGTGAGTCGTTGTTTAAAGAAGCTTTCTTT. Amino acids: CAISESLFKEAFF.

The chain uses TRBV19 and TRBJ1-1, with D possibly being TRBD1 (6 bases). Germline CDR1 and CDR2: LNHDA and SQIVND (reference sequence). The CDR3 is 13 residues long. The V and J ends lost 3 bases and 6 bases respectively, with 11 bases between them. CDR3 in DNA: TGTGCCAGTAGTATGAGGCAGGGGCCTGAAGCTTTCTTT. As protein: CASSMRQGPEAFF.

This clone was found a few times. The gene calls are TRBV7-3 and TRBJ1-2, with D possibly TRBD1 on 5 matching bases. The CDR3 is 15 amino acids. Germline values: CDR1 SGHTA, CDR2 FQGTGA. The V and J ends lost 5 bases and 1 base respectively, with 14 bases between them. CDR3 coding DNA: TGTGCCAGCAGCCCATCCTCCGACAGTAACTATGGCTACACCTTC. It codes for CASSPSSDSNYGYTF.

V and J are TRBV5-1 and TRBJ2-2; D possibly corresponds to TRBD2 (5 bases). Trimming shortened V by 3 bases and J by 4 bases, and 13 bases separated the two germline ends. Germline V gene data show CDR1 as SGHRS and CDR2 as YFSETQ. The CDR3 is made up of 15 amino acids. The CDR3 loop is CASSYSGSSTGELFF. The DNA for the CDR3 is TGCGCCAGCAGCTACAGCGGTTCGTCCACCGGGGAGCTGTTTTTT. Using reference TRBV5-1 and TRBJ2-2 for the parts outside the CDR3, the full variable domain is KAGVTQTPRYLIKTRGQQVTLSCSPISGHRSVSWYQQTPGQGLQFLFEYFSETQRNKGNFPGRFSGRQFSNSRSEMNVSTLELGDSALYLCASSYSGSSTGELFFGEGSRLTVL.

This clone was recorded a few times. The V call is TRBV27, the J call TRBJ2-7; 7 bases are a match to TRBD2. The CDR3 is 15 amino acids. V dropped 6 bases and J dropped 1; count of bases not matched to a gene: 9. Germline V gene lookup returns CDR1 MNHEY and CDR2 SMNVEV (reference sequence). As DNA, the CDR3 is TGTGCCAGCAGACCTCAAGCGGGATATTCCTACGAGCAGTACTTC. Protein: CASRPQAGYSYEQYF.

This rearrangement joins TRBV5-1 to TRBJ1-1; no reliable D call. Trimming took off 1 base at V and 3 bases at J, with 10 bases between the two ends. This CDR3 spans 14 amino acids. Germline values: CDR1 SGHRS, CDR2 YFSETQ. The CDR3 DNA reads TGCGCCAGCAGCTTGCTGTCCGGGGACACTGAAGCTTTCTTT. Protein sequence: CASSLLSGDTEAFF.

The J gene is TRBJ2-7, the V gene TRBV7-7; tentative D call: TRBD1 (5 bases). The germline V and J ends were trimmed by 6 bases and 4 bases, with 25 bases remaining between them. Germline lookup yields CDR1 SSHAT and CDR2 FNYEAQ (reference sequence). There are 17 residues in the CDR3. The CDR3, as DNA: TGTGCCAGCAGAGGCCAGGGAAACTGGATAGGCCTATACGAGCAGTACTTC. Its translation is CASRGQGNWIGLYEQYF.

This clone came up a few times. CDR3 in DNA: TGCAGCGTTCACAGGGACGGATTTGATGCTTTCTTT. This sequence encodes CSVHRDGFDAFF. The genes are TRBV29-1 and TRBJ1-1; possibly TRBD1 for D (6 bases). CDR1 and CDR2 from the germline V gene are SQVTM and ANQGSEA. V shed 5 bases and J shed 11 bases, with 18 bases lying between them. CDR3 length equals 12 residues.

The chain uses TRBV2 and TRBJ2-7, with 7 nucleotides matching TRBD2. V was clipped by 6 bases and J by 5 bases; unmatched bases: 10. Germline V gene data show CDR1 as SNHLY and CDR2 as FYNNEI. This CDR3 has 14 residues. Written as DNA, the CDR3 is TGTGCCAGCAGCGGCAATGCGGGAGCTGACGAGCAGTACTTC. This codes for CASSGNAGADEQYF. The entire variable domain, with the rest obtained from reference TRBV2 and TRBJ2-7, is as follows: EPEVTQTPSHQVTQMGQEVILRCVPISNHLYFYWYRQILGQKVEFLVSFYNNEISEKSEIFDDQFSVERPDGSNFTLKIRSTKLEDSAMYFCASSGNAGADEQYFGPGTRLTVT.